These 30 T cell receptor beta chains were sequenced from one sample in a study of beta chain features in type 1 diabetes. Reverse transcription of all isolated RNA meant that expressed TCRB transcripts were sequenced. Assay used: immunoSEQ multiplex PCR; TCRdb lists only in-frame clones, some missing. The table includes 620,000 or so clones, roughly a sixth detected once. The sample was naive CD4+ T cells from blood. The receptors come from a man younger than 35 in good health.

This chain links TRBV25-1 with TRBJ2-7; D is perhaps TRBD1 or TRBD2 (5 bases each). The CDR3 sequence is 15 residues long. V was trimmed by 0 bases and J by 3 bases, leaving 12 bases between them. The germline CDR1 and CDR2 sequences are MGHDK and SYGVNS. CDR3 sequence (DNA): TGTGCCAGCAGTGAATATGGGGCAGGGAGCTACGAGCAGTACTTC. This codes for CASSEYGAGSYEQYF.

The gene calls are TRBV5-6 and TRBJ1-5; D unclear. The germline V gene has CDR1 SGHDT and CDR2 YYEEEE. Trimming shortened V by 4 bases and J by 3 bases, and 17 bases separated the two germline ends. The CDR3 contains 16 residues. The CDR3 region has the DNA TGTGCCAGCAGCGTTCTGTTCGGGTCCAACAATCAGCCCCAGCATTTT. Encoded protein: CASSVLFGSNNQPQHF.

The chain carries TRBV7-2 and TRBJ2-1; TRBD2 aligns across 13 bases. V lost 1 base to trimming and J lost 7 bases; unmatched junction nucleotides: 4. Germline V gene lookup returns CDR1 SGHTA and CDR2 FQGNSA. CDR3 length equals 16 residues. CDR3 bases: TGTGCCAGCAGCTTAGTACTAGCGGGAGGGAGGAATGAGCAGTTCTTC. It codes for CASSLVLAGGRNEQFF.

This clone showed up just a few times. The rearrangement uses TRBV5-4 and TRBJ2-1; either TRBD1 or TRBD2 may supply D (6 bases each). Germline lookup yields CDR1 SGHNT and CDR2 YYREEE (reference sequence). V lost 0 bases and J lost 5, with 21 bases in between. The CDR3 totals 18 residues. The CDR3 protein is CASSLERGDLGPNNEQFF. Here the CDR3 DNA reads TGTGCCAGCAGCTTGGAAAGGGGGGATTTAGGACCTAACAATGAGCAGTTCTTC.

This clone has just a few counts. This chain joins TRBV5-1 and TRBJ2-7; tentatively, D is TRBD2 (5 bases). The V gene's germline CDR1 is SGHRS and CDR2 YFSETQ. CDR3 length: 14 amino acids. With 0 bases removed from V and 8 bases from J, the gap between germline ends came to 15 bases. As DNA, the CDR3 is TGCGCCAGCAGCTTGGACGGAGGAAATGCCCAGCAGTACTTC. It codes for CASSLDGGNAQQYF. Combining the CDR3 with reference TRBV5-1 and TRBJ2-7 gives the whole variable domain KAGVTQTPRYLIKTRGQQVTLSCSPISGHRSVSWYQQTPGQGLQFLFEYFSETQRNKGNFPGRFSGRQFSNSRSEMNVSTLELGDSALYLCASSLDGGNAQQYFGPGTRLTVT.

The V gene is TRBV9, the J gene TRBJ1-6; D gene unclear. Trimming shortened V by 0 bases and J by 9 bases, and 13 bases separated the two germline ends. In germline, CDR1 is SGDLS, CDR2 YYNGEE. CDR3 size: 15 residues. The CDR3 DNA follows: TGTGCCAGCAGCGTAGGAATGGCTCTTGGTTCACCCCTCCACTTT. Its translation is CASSVGMALGSPLHF.

The V and J genes are TRBV29-1 and TRBJ2-3, with D perhaps matching TRBD1 (6 bases). Germline CDR1 reads SQVTM; CDR2 reads ANQGSEA. The CDR3 covers 14 residues. Between the trimmed V and J ends, which lost 6 bases and 1 base, there was a span of 14 bases. The CDR3 region has the DNA TGCAGCGTAAACAGGGCCCCTGGCACAGATACGCAGTATTTT. Its protein is CSVNRAPGTDTQYF.

J is TRBJ2-4 and V is TRBV5-4; TRBD1 agrees at 7 bases. The germline gives CDR1 SGHNT, CDR2 YYREEE (reference sequence). This CDR3 contains 16 residues. V shed 3 bases and J 1 base; nucleotides not matched to a gene: 7. CDR3 nucleotides: TGTGCCAGCAGCTCGGACAGGACTGGCGCCAAAAACATTCAGTACTTC. This codes for CASSSDRTGAKNIQYF.

The genes are TRBV7-2 and TRBJ2-5; 8 bases are a match to TRBD2. The germline gives CDR1 SGHTA, CDR2 FQGNSA. The CDR3 extends over 14 amino acids. J was trimmed by 5 bases and V by 6 bases; bases with no gene match: 8. The CDR3: CASSRVAGMETQYF. In DNA form, the CDR3 reads TGTGCCAGCAGTCGTGTAGCGGGGATGGAGACCCAGTACTTC.

This clone was observed a few times. The rearrangement uses TRBV5-1 and TRBJ2-1; 8 positions agree with TRBD1. Looked up from germline, CDR1 is SGHRS and CDR2 is YFSETQ. The J segment lost 7 bases and the V segment lost 1 base, leaving 13 bases of the junction unmatched. The CDR3 spans 17 residues. The CDR3 DNA reads as TGCGCCAGCAGCTTGATGTACGGGACAGGAAAGTGGAATGAGCAGTTCTTC. This sequence encodes CASSLMYGTGKWNEQFF.

This clone was seen a few times. This rearrangement joins TRBV7-9 to TRBJ2-5; 8 bases align to TRBD2. This CDR3 has 16 amino acids. Losses at the gene ends were 1 base for V and 1 base for J; bases not matched to a gene: 5. Germline CDR1 SEHNR, CDR2 FQNEAQ (reference sequence). The CDR3 is CASSLGLAKGQETQYF. CDR3 DNA sequence: TGTGCCAGCAGCTTAGGACTAGCGAAGGGCCAAGAGACCCAGTACTTC. Supplemented by reference TRBV7-9 and TRBJ2-5, the full variable domain reads DTGVSQNPRHKITKRGQNVTFRCDPISEHNRLYWYRQTLGQGPEFLTYFQNEAQLEKSRLLSDRFSAERPKGSFSTLEIQRTEQGDSAMYLCASSLGLAKGQETQYFGPGTRLLVL.

The sample holds a few counts of this clone. The CDR3 spells CASSPGSTYRTDTQYF. The DNA for the CDR3 is TGTGCCAGCTCACCCGGCAGCACATACCGCACAGATACGCAGTATTTT. This sequence joins TRBV18 and TRBJ2-3; D is unresolved. This CDR3 has 16 amino acids. From germline, CDR1 is KGHSH and CDR2 LQKENI. Trimming took 3 bases from V and 1 from J, leaving 14 bases between them.

The sample holds a few counts of this clone. The chain employs TRBV11-2 and TRBJ2-7; weak D call: TRBD2 (6 bases). Trimming took off 5 bases at V and 7 bases at J, with 18 bases between the two ends. Per the germline V gene, CDR1 is SGHAT and CDR2 is FQNNGV. The CDR3 covers 14 residues. The CDR3 DNA reads TGTGCCAGCAGCACCCTAGTCCGGGGGTGGGAGCAGTACTTC. This codes for CASSTLVRGWEQYF.

This clone has just a few counts. The chain combines TRBV18 with TRBJ2-1; D gene unclear. In germline, CDR1 is KGHSH, CDR2 LQKENI. The CDR3 runs 13 residues. V was trimmed by 6 bases and J by 2 bases, leaving 8 bases between them. The DNA for the CDR3 is TGTGCCAGCTCTGCGGATCCCTACAATGAGCAGTTCTTC. Its protein is CASSADPYNEQFF. Together with reference TRBV18 and TRBJ2-1, the CDR3 gives the full variable domain: NAGVMQNPRHLVRRRGQEARLRCSPMKGHSHVYWYRQLPEEGLKFMVYLQKENIIDESGMPKERFSAEFPKEGPSILRIQQVVRGDSAAYFCASSADPYNEQFFGPGTRLTVL.

DNA for the CDR3: TGTGCCAGCAGCCCGCTGACAGGGGACTATTCACCCCTCCACTTT. Its protein is CASSPLTGDYSPLHF. J is TRBJ1-6 and V is TRBV5-4; 8 bases match TRBD1. The germline gives CDR1 SGHNT, CDR2 YYREEE (reference sequence). CDR3 size: 15 residues. V shed 4 bases and J 8 bases; nucleotides not matched to a gene: 8.

The chain combines TRBV4-3 with TRBJ2-2; 11 bases are a match to TRBD2. Germline CDR1 and CDR2: LGHNA and YSLEER. The CDR3 runs to 17 residues. Trimming removed 0 bases from V and 7 bases from J; junction bases left unmatched: 7. Here the CDR3 reads CASSQDFTSGSVGELFF. CDR3 in DNA: TGCGCCAGCAGCCAAGATTTCACTAGCGGGAGTGTCGGGGAGCTGTTTTTT.

This clone was detected a few times. This sequence joins TRBV6-8 and TRBJ2-6; D not resolved. Germline V gives CDR1 MNHGY, CDR2 SAAAGT. Trimming removed 6 bases at V and 4 bases at J, with 10 bases between. The CDR3 totals 14 residues. The DNA of the CDR3 is TGTGCCAGCAGCCTTCAAAGGGGGGCCAACGTCCTGACTTTC. Protein: CASSLQRGANVLTF.

The chain is built from TRBV5-6 and TRBJ2-3; 7 bases line up with TRBD2. Per the germline V gene, CDR1 is SGHDT and CDR2 is YYEEEE. J lost 0 bases, V lost 2 bases, and 6 bases had no gene match. The CDR3 totals 16 residues. The CDR3 DNA sequence: TGTGCCAGCAGCTTACTCACGGGGGGTAGCACAGATACGCAGTATTTT. The encoded protein is CASSLLTGGSTDTQYF.

CDR3 residues: CASSVDRGPNQPQHF. The CDR3 DNA sequence: TGTGCCAGCAGCGTGGACAGGGGCCCCAATCAGCCCCAGCATTTT. V gene TRBV5-4 combines with J gene TRBJ1-5; 9 bases align to TRBD1. With 4 bases clipped from V and 3 bases from J, the junction kept 5 bases outside the gene matches. The CDR3 is made up of 15 amino acids. Germline values: CDR1 SGHNT, CDR2 YYREEE (reference sequence).

This clone has only a few counts. CDR3: CASSDSGSSGYTF. The DNA of the CDR3 is TGTGCCAGCAGCGACAGCGGGAGTTCGGGCTACACCTTC. The chain carries TRBV7-9 and TRBJ1-2; perhaps TRBD1 as D (5 bases). The germline gives CDR1 SEHNR, CDR2 FQNEAQ (reference sequence). The CDR3 has 13 residues. V lost 5 bases and J 8 bases, leaving 15 bases between the germline ends.

The chain combines TRBV18 with TRBJ2-4; 9 bases agree with TRBD1. The length of the CDR3 is 16 residues. Germline assignment: CDR1 KGHSH and CDR2 LQKENI. The V and J ends lost 4 bases and 1 base, in that order; junction bases with no gene match: 5. The CDR3 reads CASSLRDRVAKNIQYF. The CDR3 DNA is TGTGCCAGCTCACTTCGGGACAGGGTCGCCAAAAACATTCAGTACTTC.

The chain recombines TRBV28 with TRBJ1-1, with TRBD1 as a possible D gene (5 bases). In germline, CDR1 is MDHEN, CDR2 SYDVKM. V shed 6 bases and J shed 10 bases, with 18 bases lying between them. CDR3 length: 13 amino acids. The DNA of the CDR3 is TGTGCCAGCAGCCCCTCTGGGGCTATGGGAGCTTTCTTT. It specifies CASSPSGAMGAFF.

The chain is built from TRBV7-2 and TRBJ2-5, with a weak D call TRBD1 (6 bases). This CDR3 region has 14 residues. The ends were cut back, 1 base at V and 5 bases at J, with 11 bases in the middle. The germline V gene encodes CDR1 SGHTA and CDR2 FQGNSA. CDR3 nucleotides: TGTGCCAGCAGCTTAGGGGGGCATTCGGAGACCCAGTACTTC. Encoded protein: CASSLGGHSETQYF.

The CDR3 coding sequence is TGTGCCAGCAGTTATGAGGGCAGCTCCTACGAGCAGTACTTC. This sequence encodes CASSYEGSSYEQYF. The chain links TRBV6-5 to TRBJ2-7, with D perhaps matching TRBD2 (5 bases). CDR3 size: 14 residues. Deletions cut 3 bases from V and 0 bases from J, with 9 bases between. Per the germline V gene, CDR1 is MNHEY and CDR2 is SVGAGI.

The rearrangement uses TRBV5-1 and TRBJ2-3; 8 bases are shared with TRBD2. The germline V gene has CDR1 SGHRS and CDR2 YFSETQ. The CDR3 has 15 residues. J was trimmed by 1 base and V by 2 bases; bases with no gene match: 3. The DNA for the CDR3 is TGCGCCAGCAGCTTCCAGACTAGCGGCACAGATACGCAGTATTTT. This translates into CASSFQTSGTDTQYF.

A few counts support this clone. This chain links TRBV7-9 with TRBJ1-1; TRBD1 matches at 10 bases. This CDR3 region has 15 residues. CDR1 SEHNR and CDR2 FQNEAQ come from the germline V gene (reference sequence). Trimming at V came to 0 bases and at J to 5 bases, leaving 3 bases not matched to a gene. CDR3 DNA: TGTGCCAGCAGCTTAGCGACAGGGGGCAGTACTGAAGCTTTCTTT. Its translation: CASSLATGGSTEAFF.

This clone came up a few times. This chain connects TRBV5-1 to TRBJ1-2; D possibly corresponds to TRBD1 (6 bases). Germline assignment: CDR1 SGHRS and CDR2 YFSETQ. V lost 4 bases, J lost 8 bases, and 21 bases lay in between. The CDR3 runs 15 residues. CDR3 sequence reads: CASSTPAGGAYGYTF. Written as DNA, the CDR3 is TGCGCCAGCAGCACCCCGGCGGGGGGCGCTTACGGCTACACCTTC.

This clone has only a few counts. This chain links TRBV7-3 with TRBJ2-1; 7 positions match TRBD1. This CDR3 region has 13 residues. Germline CDR1 SGHTA, CDR2 FQGTGA. The V segment lost 5 bases and the J segment 7 bases; nucleotides outside the gene matches: 5. DNA of the CDR3: TGTGCCAGCAGCATGGGCAGGGGGAATGAGCAGTTCTTC. As protein: CASSMGRGNEQFF. The full variable domain, its missing parts supplied by reference TRBV7-3 and TRBJ2-1, is GAGVSQTPSNKVTEKGKYVELRCDPISGHTALYWYRQSLGQGPEFLIYFQGTGAADDSGLPNDRFFAVRPEGSVSTLKIQRTERGDSAVYLCASSMGRGNEQFFGPGTRLTVL.

This clone was counted a few times. The J gene is TRBJ2-1, the V gene TRBV7-9; D is perhaps TRBD1 (6 bases). Germline V gives CDR1 SEHNR, CDR2 FQNEAQ (reference sequence). Trimming took 4 bases from V and 5 from J, leaving 18 bases between them. The CDR3 extends over 16 amino acids. This CDR3 reads CASSSYRVVGDNEQFF. CDR3 bases: TGTGCCAGCAGCTCCTACAGGGTGGTCGGGGACAATGAGCAGTTCTTC.

This clone has more than one count but fewer than ten. In DNA form, the CDR3 reads TGTGCCAGCAGCTTGCCGACGACAGATACGCAGTATTTT. Translated: CASSLPTTDTQYF. V is TRBV5-4 and J is TRBJ2-3; D unresolved. The CDR3 has 13 amino acids. V was cut by 1 base and J by 3 bases, with 6 bases left in between. In germline, CDR1 is SGHNT, CDR2 YYREEE (reference sequence).